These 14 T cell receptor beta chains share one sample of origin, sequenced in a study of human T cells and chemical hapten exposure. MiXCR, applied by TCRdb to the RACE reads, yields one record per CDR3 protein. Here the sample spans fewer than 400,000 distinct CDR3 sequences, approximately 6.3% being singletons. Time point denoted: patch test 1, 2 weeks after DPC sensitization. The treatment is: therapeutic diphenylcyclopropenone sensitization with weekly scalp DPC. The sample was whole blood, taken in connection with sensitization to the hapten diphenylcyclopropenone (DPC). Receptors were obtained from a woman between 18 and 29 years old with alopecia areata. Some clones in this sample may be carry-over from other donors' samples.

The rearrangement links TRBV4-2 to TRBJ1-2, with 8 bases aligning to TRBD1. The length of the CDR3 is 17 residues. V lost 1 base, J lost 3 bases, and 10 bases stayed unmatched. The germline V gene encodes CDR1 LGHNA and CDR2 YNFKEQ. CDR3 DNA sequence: TGTGCCAGCAGCCAAGCGGGCAGGGGGCATAGGTACTATGGCTACACCTTC. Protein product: CASSQAGRGHRYYGYTF.

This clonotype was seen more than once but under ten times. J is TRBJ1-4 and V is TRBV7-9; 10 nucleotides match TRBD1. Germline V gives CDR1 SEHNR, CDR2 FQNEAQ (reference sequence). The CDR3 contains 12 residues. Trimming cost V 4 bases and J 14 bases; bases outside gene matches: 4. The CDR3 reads CASSSGTGVLFF. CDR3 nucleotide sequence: TGTGCCAGCAGCTCCGGGACAGGGGTGCTGTTTTTT.

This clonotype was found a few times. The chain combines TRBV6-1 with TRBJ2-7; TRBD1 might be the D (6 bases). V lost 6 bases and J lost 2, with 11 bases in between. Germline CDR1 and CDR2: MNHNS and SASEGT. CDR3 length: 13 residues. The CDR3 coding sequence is TGTGCCAGCAGCCGGGACATACCCTACGAGCAGTACTTC. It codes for CASSRDIPYEQYF.

The CDR3, as DNA: TGTGCCAGCAGTGGGAGAGGGCTAAATTCACCCCTCCACTTT. The encoded protein is CASSGRGLNSPLHF. The rearrangement links TRBV6-1 to TRBJ1-6; D remains ambiguous. Germline assignment: CDR1 MNHNS and CDR2 SASEGT. The CDR3 is 14 residues long. Trimming removed 4 bases from V and 7 bases from J, with 11 bases in between.

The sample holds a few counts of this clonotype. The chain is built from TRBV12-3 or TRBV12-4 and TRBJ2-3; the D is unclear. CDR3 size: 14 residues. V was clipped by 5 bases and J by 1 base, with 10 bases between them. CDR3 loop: CASSPMQRTDTQYF. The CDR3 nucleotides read TGTGCCAGCAGTCCTATGCAGCGCACAGATACGCAGTATTTT.

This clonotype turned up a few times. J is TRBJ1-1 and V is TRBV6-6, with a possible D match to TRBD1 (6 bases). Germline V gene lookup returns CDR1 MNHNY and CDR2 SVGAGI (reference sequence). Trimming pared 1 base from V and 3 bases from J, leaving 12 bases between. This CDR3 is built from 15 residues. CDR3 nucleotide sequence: TGTGCCAGCAGTTACTTGGGGGGCGCGGACACTGAAGCTTTCTTT. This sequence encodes CASSYLGGADTEAFF.

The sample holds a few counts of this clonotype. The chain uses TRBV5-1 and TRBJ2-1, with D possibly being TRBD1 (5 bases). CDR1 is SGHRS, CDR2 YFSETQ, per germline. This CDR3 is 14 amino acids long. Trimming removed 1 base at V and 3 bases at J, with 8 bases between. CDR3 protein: CASSLSGNYNEQFF. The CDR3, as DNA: TGCGCCAGCAGCTTGTCAGGGAACTACAATGAGCAGTTCTTC.

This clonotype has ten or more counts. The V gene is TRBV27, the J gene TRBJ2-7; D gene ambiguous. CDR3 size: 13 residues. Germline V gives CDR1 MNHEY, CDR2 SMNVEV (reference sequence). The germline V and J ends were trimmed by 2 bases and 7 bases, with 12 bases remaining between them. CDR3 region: CASSLNLNGEQYF. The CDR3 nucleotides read TGTGCCAGCAGTTTAAATCTGAACGGGGAGCAGTACTTC.

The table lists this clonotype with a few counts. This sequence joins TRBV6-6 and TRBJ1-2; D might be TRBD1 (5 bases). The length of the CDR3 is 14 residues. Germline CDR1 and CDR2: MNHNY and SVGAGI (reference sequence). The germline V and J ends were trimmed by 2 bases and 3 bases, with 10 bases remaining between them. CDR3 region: CASSYKGGDYGYTF. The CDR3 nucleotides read TGTGCCAGCAGTTACAAGGGAGGGGACTATGGCTACACCTTC.

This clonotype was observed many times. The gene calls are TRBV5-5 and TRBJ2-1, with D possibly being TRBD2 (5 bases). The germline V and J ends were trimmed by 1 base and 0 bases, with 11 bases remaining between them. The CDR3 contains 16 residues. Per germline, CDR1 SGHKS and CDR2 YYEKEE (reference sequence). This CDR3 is CASSLHTGSSYNEQFF. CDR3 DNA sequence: TGTGCCAGCAGCTTGCATACGGGGAGCTCCTACAATGAGCAGTTCTTC. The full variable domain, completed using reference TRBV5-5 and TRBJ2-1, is DAGVTQSPTHLIKTRGQQVTLRCSPISGHKSVSWYQQVLGQGPQFIFQYYEKEERGRGNFPDRFSARQFPNYSSELNVNALLLGDSALYLCASSLHTGSSYNEQFFGPGTRLTVL.

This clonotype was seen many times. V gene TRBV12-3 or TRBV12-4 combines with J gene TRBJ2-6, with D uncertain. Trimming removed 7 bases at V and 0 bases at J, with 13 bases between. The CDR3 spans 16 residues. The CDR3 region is CASTLGLYSGANVLTF. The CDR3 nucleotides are TGTGCCAGCACCCTAGGCCTTTACTCTGGGGCCAACGTCCTGACTTTC.

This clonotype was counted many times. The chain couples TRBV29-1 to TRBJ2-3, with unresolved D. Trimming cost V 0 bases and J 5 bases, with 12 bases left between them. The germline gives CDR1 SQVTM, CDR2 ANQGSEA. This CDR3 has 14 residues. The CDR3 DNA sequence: TGCAGCGTTGAAGAACTTCTCGGTGGAGATACGCAGTATTTT. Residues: CSVEELLGGDTQYF.

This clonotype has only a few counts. CDR3 amino acids: CASSYVGGPTEAFF. The CDR3 nucleotides read TGTGCCAGCAGTTACGTAGGGGGACCCACTGAAGCTTTCTTT. The chain employs TRBV6-2 or TRBV6-3 and TRBJ1-1; tentative D call: TRBD1 (6 bases). Germline V gene data show CDR1 as MNHEY and CDR2 as SVGEGT. With 2 bases removed from V and 4 bases from J, the gap between germline ends came to 11 bases. CDR3 length: 14 residues.

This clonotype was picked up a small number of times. The CDR3 DNA follows: TGCGCCAGCAGGGATGTGGACACTGAAGCTTTCTTT. Protein sequence: CASRDVDTEAFF. This chain joins TRBV5-1 and TRBJ1-1; D is undetermined. CDR3 length: 12 amino acids. Germline assignment: CDR1 SGHRS and CDR2 YFSETQ. Trimming took 5 bases from V and 3 from J, leaving 8 bases between them.